This T cell receptor beta chain comes out of a study of T cells in Graves' hyperthyroidism and ophthalmopathy. Study findings and constraints: Ophthalmopathy stood apart from stable hyperthyroidism in a 13 V-J model.

This clonotype was observed at least ten times. Antigen: not known. Amplified TCR beta CDR3 regions came from RNA transcripts. TCR CDR3 regions were first amplified by RT-PCR with HTBI primers. Each CDR3 protein gets one entry after TCRdb re-called the multiplex PCR reads with MiXCR. The sample has roughly 45,000 distinct CDR3 sequences, 49% seen once. For Graves' hyperthyroidism to be stable, ophthalmopathy could not progress within 18 months. In patients aged 18 to 65, hyperthyroidism was newly diagnosed, with duration under 2 months. V shed 0 bases and J shed 2 bases, with 12 bases lying between them. There are 15 residues in the CDR3. The germline V gene has CDR1 DFQATT and CDR2 SNEGSKA (reference sequence).

The clonotype originates from a woman in her forties or fifties with Graves' hyperthyroidism. The chain recombines TRBV20-1 with TRBJ2-3, with D perhaps TRBD1 (5 bases). Material for sequencing was peripheral blood or thyroid tissue (not recorded which). The CDR3 loop reads CSARDETESTDTQYF. The CDR3 DNA reads TGCAGTGCTAGAGATGAGACAGAGTCCACAGATACGCAGTATTTT.